This T cell receptor beta chain was retrieved from a study of shared clonotypes between healthy human individuals. Study information: The study enrolled two women and three men aged 18 to 49.

TCRdb's table, derived via immunoSEQ multiplex PCR, lists solely in-frame clones and lacks some. The data contain around 2.5 million clones, 90% to 95% of them singletons. Trimming removed 0 bases from V and 0 bases from J, with 7 bases in between. CDR1 is SGHDT, CDR2 YYEEEE, per germline. The CDR3 length is 15 residues. This clone was observed once. Sample: naive CD4+ T cells from PBMCs. Subset described: CD45RA+ positively selected. This rearrangement joins TRBV5-6 to TRBJ1-3; tentatively, D is TRBD1 (5 bases). The TCR comes from a man younger than 30 in good health. Some clones in this sample may be carry-over from other donors' samples. CDR3: CASSLDRLSGNTIYF. The CDR3, as DNA: TGTGCCAGCAGCTTGGACAGGCTCTCTGGAAACACCATATATTTT.